Presented here are 2 T cell receptor beta chains from one specimen sequenced in a study of T cell responses to AZD1222 COVID-19 vaccine. Profiling relied on immunoSEQ multiplex PCR, and the TCRdb table lists in-frame clones only, not all of them. The table records 130,000 to 150,000 clones, about 93% of them present only once. The sequencing here drew on peripheral blood, taken on day 0 of AZD1222 vaccination. Every receptor here comes from an adult in good health.

This sequence joins TRBV12-3 or TRBV12-4 and TRBJ1-6; possible D gene TRBD1, 6 bases. Between the trimmed V and J ends, which lost 6 bases and 7 bases, there was a span of 10 bases. The CDR3 covers 13 residues. CDR3 residues: CASSRTVNSPLHF. The CDR3 DNA reads as TGTGCCAGCAGCCGGACAGTCAATTCACCCCTCCACTTT.

This clone was recorded a few times. The chain couples TRBV7-2 to TRBJ2-5; no firm D call. Germline lookup yields CDR1 SGHTA and CDR2 FQGNSA. Trimming shortened V by 1 base and J by 2 bases, and 11 bases separated the two germline ends. The CDR3 has 15 amino acids. The DNA of the CDR3 is TGTGCCAGCAGCTTAGGGACGTGGGTACAAGAGACCCAGTACTTC. Its protein is CASSLGTWVQETQYF.